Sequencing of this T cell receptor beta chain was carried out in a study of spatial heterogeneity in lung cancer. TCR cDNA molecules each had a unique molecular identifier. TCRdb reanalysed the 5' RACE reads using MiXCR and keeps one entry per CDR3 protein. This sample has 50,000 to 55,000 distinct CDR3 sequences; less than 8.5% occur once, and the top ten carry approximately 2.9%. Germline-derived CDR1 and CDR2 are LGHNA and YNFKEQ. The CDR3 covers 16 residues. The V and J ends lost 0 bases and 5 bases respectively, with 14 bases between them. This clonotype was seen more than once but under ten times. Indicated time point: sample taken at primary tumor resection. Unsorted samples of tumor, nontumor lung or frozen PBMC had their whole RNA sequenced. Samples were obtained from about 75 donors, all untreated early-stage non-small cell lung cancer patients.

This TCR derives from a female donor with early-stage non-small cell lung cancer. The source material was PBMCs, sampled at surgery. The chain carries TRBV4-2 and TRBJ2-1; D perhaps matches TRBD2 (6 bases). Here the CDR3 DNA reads TGTGCCAGCAGCCAAGATTGGGCTAGCGATCACAATGAGCAGTTCTTC. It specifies CASSQDWASDHNEQFF.